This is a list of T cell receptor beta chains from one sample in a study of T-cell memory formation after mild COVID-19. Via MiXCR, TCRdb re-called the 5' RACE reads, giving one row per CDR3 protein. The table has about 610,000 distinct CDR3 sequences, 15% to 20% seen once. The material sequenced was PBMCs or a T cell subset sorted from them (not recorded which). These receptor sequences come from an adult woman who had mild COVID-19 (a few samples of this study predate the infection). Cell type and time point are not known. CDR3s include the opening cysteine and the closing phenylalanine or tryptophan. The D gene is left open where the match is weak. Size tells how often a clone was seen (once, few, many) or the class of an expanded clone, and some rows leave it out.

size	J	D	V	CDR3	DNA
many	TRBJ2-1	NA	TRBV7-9	CASTTAGSSYNEQFF	TGTGCCAGCACTACGGCAGGGTCATCCTACAATGAGCAGTTCTTC
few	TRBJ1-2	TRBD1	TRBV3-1	CASSRQGARGYTF	TGTGCCAGCAGCCGGCAGGGGGCGCGAGGCTACACCTTC
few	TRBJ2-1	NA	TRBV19	CASSYLGNEQFF	TGTGCCAGTAGTTACCTAGGGAATGAGCAGTTCTTC
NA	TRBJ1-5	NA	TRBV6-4	CASSASREVGSNQPQHF	TGTGCCAGCAGTGCCTCCAGGGAGGTTGGGAGCAATCAGCCCCAGCATTTT
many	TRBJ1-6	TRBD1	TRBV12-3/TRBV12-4	CASRDRVSSPLHF	TGTGCCAGCAGGGACAGGGTTAGTTCACCCCTCCACTTT
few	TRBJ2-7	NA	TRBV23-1	CASPGREEQYF	TGCGCCAGCCCGGGACGGGAGGAGCAGTACTTC
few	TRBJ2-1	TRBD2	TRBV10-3	CAISESPGLAEEQFF	TGTGCCATCAGTGAGTCGCCCGGACTAGCCGAAGAGCAGTTCTTC
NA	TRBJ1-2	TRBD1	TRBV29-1	CSVPGQGCGYTF	TGCAGCGTTCCGGGACAGGGGTGTGGCTACACCTTC
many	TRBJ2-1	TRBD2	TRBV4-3	CASSQVGATSGTQNEQFF	TGCGCCAGCAGCCAAGTAGGGGCGACTAGCGGGACCCAGAATGAGCAGTTCTTC
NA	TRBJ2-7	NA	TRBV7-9	CAMSAGGATYEQYF	TGTGCCATGTCCGCGGGCGGGGCGACCTACGAGCAGTACTTC
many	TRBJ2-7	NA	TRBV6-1	CASSETLEGSHEQYF	TGTGCCAGCAGTGAAACCTTGGAGGGGTCTCACGAGCAGTACTTC
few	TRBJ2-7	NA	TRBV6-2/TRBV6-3	CASTQGSEQYF	TGTGCCAGCACCCAGGGGTCTGAGCAGTACTTC
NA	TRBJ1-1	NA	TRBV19	CASSIGGRDAEAFF	TGTGCCAGTAGTATAGGAGGTCGTGACGCTGAAGCTTTCTTT
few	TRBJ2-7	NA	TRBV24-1	CATTARRFHEQYF	TGTGCCACCACCGCCCGTCGGTTTCACGAGCAGTACTTC
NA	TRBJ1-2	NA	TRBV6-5	CASSGYPNYGYTF	TGTGCCAGCTCAGGGTACCCTAACTATGGCTACACCTTC
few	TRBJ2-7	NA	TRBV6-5	CASSYSFGGGTYEQYF	TGTGCCAGCAGTTACTCGTTCGGCGGCGGTACCTACGAGCAGTACTTC
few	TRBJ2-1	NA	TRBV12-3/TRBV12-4	CASSVQSWGEQFF	TGTGCCAGCAGTGTGCAGAGTTGGGGTGAGCAGTTCTTC
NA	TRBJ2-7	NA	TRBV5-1	CASSSIRGTYEQYF	TGCGCCAGCAGCTCGATCCGAGGAACCTACGAGCAGTACTTC
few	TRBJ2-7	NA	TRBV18	CASSLDQTAYEQYF	TGTGCCAGCTCACTGGATCAGACCGCCTACGAGCAGTACTTC
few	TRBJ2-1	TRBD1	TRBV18	CASSPVGTGGHNEQFF	TGTGCCAGCTCACCAGTCGGGACAGGGGGCCACAATGAGCAGTTCTTC
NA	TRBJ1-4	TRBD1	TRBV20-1	CSARSRQGARWEKLFF	TGCAGTGCTAGAAGTCGACAGGGGGCGCGATGGGAAAAACTGTTTTTT
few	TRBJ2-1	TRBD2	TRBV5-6	CASSFGTSGRASYNEQFF	TGTGCCAGCAGCTTCGGGACTAGCGGGAGGGCCTCCTACAATGAGCAGTTCTTC
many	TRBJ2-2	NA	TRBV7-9	CASMRNTGELFF	TGTGCCAGCATGAGGAACACCGGGGAGCTGTTTTTT
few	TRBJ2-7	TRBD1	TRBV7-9	CASSALLGPGQGFSRYEQYF	TGTGCCAGCAGCGCTCTCCTCGGTCCGGGACAGGGGTTCTCCCGCTACGAGCAGTACTTC
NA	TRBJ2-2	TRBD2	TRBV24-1	CATSESSGVNTGELFF	TGTGCCACCAGTGAGTCTAGCGGAGTGAACACCGGGGAGCTGTTTTTT
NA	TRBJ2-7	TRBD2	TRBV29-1	CSVGTSGSYEQYF	TGCAGCGTTGGGACTAGCGGTTCCTACGAGCAGTACTTC
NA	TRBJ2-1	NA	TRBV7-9	CASSLVALYNEQFF	TGTGCCAGCAGCTTAGTGGCACTCTACAATGAGCAGTTCTTC
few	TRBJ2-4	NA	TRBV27	CASSPTREWRAKNIQYF	TGTGCCAGCAGTCCGACCAGGGAATGGAGAGCCAAAAACATTCAGTACTTC
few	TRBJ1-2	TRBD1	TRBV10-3	CAMRTGFGYTF	TGTGCCATGAGGACAGGGTTTGGCTACACCTTC
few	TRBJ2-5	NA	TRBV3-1	CASSLGRHAAETQYF	TGTGCCAGCAGCCTGGGGCGACACGCGGCAGAGACCCAGTACTTC
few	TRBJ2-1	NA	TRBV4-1	CASRRTGNGEQFF	TGCGCCAGCAGACGGACCGGTAATGGTGAGCAGTTCTTC
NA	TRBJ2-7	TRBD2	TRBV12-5	CASRGSVYEQYF	TGTGCTAGTCGCGGGAGTGTGTACGAGCAGTACTTC
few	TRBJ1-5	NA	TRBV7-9	CASSLDRKNQPQHF	TGTGCCAGCAGCTTAGACAGAAAGAATCAGCCCCAGCATTTT
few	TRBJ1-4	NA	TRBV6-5	CASSYSWGATNEKLFF	TGTGCCAGCAGTTACTCGTGGGGAGCGACTAATGAAAAACTGTTTTTT
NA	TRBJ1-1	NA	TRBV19	CASSAEGSGSTEAFF	TGTGCCAGCTCGGCCGAGGGGTCGGGTAGCACTGAAGCTTTCTTT
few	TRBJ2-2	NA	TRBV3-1	CASGIQRTGELFF	TGTGCCAGCGGAATTCAAAGGACCGGGGAGCTGTTTTTT
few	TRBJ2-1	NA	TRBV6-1	CASSELNSYNEQFF	TGTGCCAGCAGTGAGCTCAATTCCTACAATGAGCAGTTCTTC
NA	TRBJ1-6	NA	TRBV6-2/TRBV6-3	CASSFRGGRSSSYNSPLHF	TGTGCCAGCAGTTTTAGGGGGGGCAGATCGAGCTCCTATAATTCACCCCTCCACTTT
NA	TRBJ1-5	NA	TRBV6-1	CASSDGGGGHQPQHF	TGTGCCAGCAGTGACGGAGGCGGTGGGCATCAGCCCCAGCATTTT
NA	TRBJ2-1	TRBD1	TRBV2	CASSDSGGIYNEQFF	TGTGCCAGCAGCGACTCAGGGGGCATCTACAATGAGCAGTTCTTC
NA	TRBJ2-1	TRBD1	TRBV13	CASSQGENEQFF	TGTGCCAGCAGCCAGGGGGAGAATGAGCAGTTCTTC
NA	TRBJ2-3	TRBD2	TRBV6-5	CASSFLTSGISSTDTQYF	TGTGCCAGCAGTTTCTTGACTAGCGGGATCTCTAGCACAGATACGCAGTATTTT
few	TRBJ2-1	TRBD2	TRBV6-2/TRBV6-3	CASSLAGGSFNEQFF	TGTGCCAGCAGTCTCGCGGGCGGGAGTTTCAATGAGCAGTTCTTC
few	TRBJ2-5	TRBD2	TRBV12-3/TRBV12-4	CASSFGAASGRRRFQETQYF	TGTGCCAGCAGTTTTGGTGCCGCTAGCGGGAGAAGGAGGTTTCAAGAGACCCAGTACTTC
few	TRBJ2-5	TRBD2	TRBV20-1	CSARSLTSGPIQETQYF	TGCAGTGCTAGATCCCTGACTAGCGGGCCCATCCAAGAGACCCAGTACTTC
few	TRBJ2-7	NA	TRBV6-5	CASRDSGRGEQYF	TGTGCCAGCAGGGATAGCGGACGGGGGGAGCAGTACTTC
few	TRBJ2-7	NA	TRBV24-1	CATSDRLGYEQYF	TGTGCCACCAGTGATCGATTGGGTTACGAGCAGTACTTC
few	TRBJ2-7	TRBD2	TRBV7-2	CASSPGLAGGAPYF	TGTGCCAGCAGCCCCGGACTAGCGGGAGGGGCCCCGTACTTC
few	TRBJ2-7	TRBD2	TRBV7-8	CASSLAAVKSSGIYEQYF	TGTGCCAGCAGCTTAGCCGCAGTTAAATCTAGCGGGATCTACGAGCAGTACTTC
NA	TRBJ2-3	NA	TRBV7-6	CASSLDPGGSRDTQYF	TGTGCCAGCAGCTTAGATCCGGGCGGATCTCGGGATACGCAGTATTTT
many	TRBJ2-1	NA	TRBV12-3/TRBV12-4	CASSPQGVPYNEQFF	TGTGCCAGCAGTCCACAGGGAGTTCCCTACAATGAGCAGTTCTTC
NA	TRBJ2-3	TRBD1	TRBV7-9	CASSFQGAPRTDTQYF	TGTGCCAGCAGCTTCCAGGGGGCACCACGCACAGATACGCAGTATTTT
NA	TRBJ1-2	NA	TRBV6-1	CASSEGGGAGIYGYTF	TGTGCCAGCAGTGAAGGGGGGGGTGCGGGTATCTATGGCTACACCTTC
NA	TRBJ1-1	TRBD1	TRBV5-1	CASSSGQDSTEAFF	TGCGCCAGCAGCTCAGGACAGGATAGCACTGAAGCTTTCTTT